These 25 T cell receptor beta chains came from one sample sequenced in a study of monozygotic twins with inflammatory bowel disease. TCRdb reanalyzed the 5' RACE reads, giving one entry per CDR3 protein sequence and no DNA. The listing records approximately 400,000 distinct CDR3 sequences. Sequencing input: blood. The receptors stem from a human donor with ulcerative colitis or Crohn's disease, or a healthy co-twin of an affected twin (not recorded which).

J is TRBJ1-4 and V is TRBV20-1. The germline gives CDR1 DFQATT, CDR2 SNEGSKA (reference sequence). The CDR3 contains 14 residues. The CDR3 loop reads CSASRIGLDEKLFF.

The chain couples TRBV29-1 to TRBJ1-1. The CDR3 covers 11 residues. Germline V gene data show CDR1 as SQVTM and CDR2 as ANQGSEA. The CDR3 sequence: CSVRTNTEAFF. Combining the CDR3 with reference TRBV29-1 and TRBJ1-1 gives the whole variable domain SAVISQKPSRDICQRGTSLTIQCQVDSQVTMMFWYRQQPGQSLTLIATANQGSEATYESGFVIDKFPISRPNLTFSTLTVSNMSPEDSSIYLCSVRTNTEAFFGQGTRLTVV.

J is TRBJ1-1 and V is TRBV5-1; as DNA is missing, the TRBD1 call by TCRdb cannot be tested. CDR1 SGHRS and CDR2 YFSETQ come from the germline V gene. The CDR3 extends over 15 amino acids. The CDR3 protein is CASSLAQGAATEAFF.

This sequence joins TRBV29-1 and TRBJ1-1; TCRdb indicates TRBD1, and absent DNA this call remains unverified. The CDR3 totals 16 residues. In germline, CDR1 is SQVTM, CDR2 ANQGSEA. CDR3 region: CSVEGAPGTGTTEAFF.

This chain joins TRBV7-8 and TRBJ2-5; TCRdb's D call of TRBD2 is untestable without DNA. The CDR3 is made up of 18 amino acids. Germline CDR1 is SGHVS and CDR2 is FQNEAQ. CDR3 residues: CASSLGGLAGGRQETQYF.

CDR3: CASSQDNPSPSGRGGGYNEQFF. The chain has TRBV4-2 and TRBJ2-1; TCRdb selects TRBD2, and the lack of DNA leaves this call unchecked. CDR1 is LGHNA and CDR2 is YNFKEQ in the germline V gene. The CDR3 contains 22 residues.

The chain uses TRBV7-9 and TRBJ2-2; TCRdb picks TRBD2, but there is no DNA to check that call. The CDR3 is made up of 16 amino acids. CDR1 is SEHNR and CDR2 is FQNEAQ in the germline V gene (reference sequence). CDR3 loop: CASSLASGVVTGELFF.

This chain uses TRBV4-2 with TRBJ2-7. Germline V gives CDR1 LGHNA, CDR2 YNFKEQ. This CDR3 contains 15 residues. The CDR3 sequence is CASSQDVGYPYEQYF.

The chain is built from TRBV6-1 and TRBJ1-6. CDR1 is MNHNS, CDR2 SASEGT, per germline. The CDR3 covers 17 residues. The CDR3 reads CASSGGGRGSYNSPLHF.

CDR3 loop: CSALKWALRDRGYGYTF. The gene calls are TRBV20-1 and TRBJ1-2; with no DNA, the TCRdb D assignment of TRBD1 cannot be verified. Germline V gives CDR1 DFQATT, CDR2 SNEGSKA (reference sequence). CDR3 length equals 17 residues.

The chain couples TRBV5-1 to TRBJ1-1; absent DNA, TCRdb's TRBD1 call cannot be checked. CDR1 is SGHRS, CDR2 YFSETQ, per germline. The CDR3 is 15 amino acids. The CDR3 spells CASSKTPGSGAEAFF.

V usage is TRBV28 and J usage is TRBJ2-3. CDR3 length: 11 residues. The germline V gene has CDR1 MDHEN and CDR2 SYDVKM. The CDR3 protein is CASRWSDTQYF.

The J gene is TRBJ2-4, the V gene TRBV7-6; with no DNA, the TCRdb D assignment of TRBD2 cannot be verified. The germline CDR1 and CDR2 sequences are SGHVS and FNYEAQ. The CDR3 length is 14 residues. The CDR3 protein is CASSLGPREDIQYF.

The CDR3 protein is CASSLLPGGGTDTQYF. The chain has TRBV5-1 and TRBJ2-3; TCRdb lists TRBD1, though no DNA is available to test this call. The CDR3 has 16 amino acids. Germline V gene sequence: CDR1 SGHRS, CDR2 YFSETQ.

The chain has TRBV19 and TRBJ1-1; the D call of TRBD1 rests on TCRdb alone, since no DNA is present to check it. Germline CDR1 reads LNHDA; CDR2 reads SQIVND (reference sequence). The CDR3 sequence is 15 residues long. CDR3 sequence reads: CASSIGRGVNTEAFF. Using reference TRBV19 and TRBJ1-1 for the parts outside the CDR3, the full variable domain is DGGITQSPKYLFRKEGQNVTLSCEQNLNHDAMYWYRQDPGQGLRLIYYSQIVNDFQKGDIAEGYSVSREKKESFPLTVTSAQKNPTAFYLCASSIGRGVNTEAFFGQGTRLTVV.

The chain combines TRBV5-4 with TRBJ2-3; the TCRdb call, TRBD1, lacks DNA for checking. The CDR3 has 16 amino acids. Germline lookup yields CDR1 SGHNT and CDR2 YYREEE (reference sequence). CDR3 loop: CASSSPDGGYTDTQYF.

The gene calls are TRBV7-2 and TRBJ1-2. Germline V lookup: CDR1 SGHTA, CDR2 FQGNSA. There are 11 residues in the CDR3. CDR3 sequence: CASSVGAGGTF.

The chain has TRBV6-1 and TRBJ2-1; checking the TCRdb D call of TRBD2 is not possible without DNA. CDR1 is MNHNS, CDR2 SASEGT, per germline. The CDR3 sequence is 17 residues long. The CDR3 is CASSPGTSGRVRNEQFF.

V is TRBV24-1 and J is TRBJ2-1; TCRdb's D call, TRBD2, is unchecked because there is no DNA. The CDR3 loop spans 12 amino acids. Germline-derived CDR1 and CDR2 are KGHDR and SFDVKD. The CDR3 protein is CATSDPTTQQFF.

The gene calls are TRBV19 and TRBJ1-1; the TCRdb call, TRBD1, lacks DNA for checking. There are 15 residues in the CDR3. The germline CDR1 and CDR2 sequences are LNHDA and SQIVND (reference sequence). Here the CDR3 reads CASSIADRANTEAFF.

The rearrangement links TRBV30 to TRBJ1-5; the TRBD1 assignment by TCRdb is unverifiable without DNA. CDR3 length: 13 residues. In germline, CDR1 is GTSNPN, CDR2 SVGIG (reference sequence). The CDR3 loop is CAWGTGFDQPQHF.

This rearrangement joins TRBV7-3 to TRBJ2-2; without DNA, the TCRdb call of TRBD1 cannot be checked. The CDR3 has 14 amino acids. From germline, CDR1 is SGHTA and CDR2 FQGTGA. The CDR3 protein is CASSRSTGTGELFF.

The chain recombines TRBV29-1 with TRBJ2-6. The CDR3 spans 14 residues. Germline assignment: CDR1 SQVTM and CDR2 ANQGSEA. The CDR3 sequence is CSARIASGANVLTF.

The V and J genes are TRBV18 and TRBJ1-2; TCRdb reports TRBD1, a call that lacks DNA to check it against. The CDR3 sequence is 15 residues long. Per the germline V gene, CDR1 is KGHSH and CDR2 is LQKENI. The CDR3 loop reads CASSPDRTGVGGYTF.

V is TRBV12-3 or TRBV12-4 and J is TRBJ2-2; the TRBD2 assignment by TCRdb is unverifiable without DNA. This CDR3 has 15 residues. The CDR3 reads CASSPLGLNTGELFF.